Presented here are 23 T cell receptor beta chains from one specimen sequenced in a study of shared clonotypes between healthy human individuals (dated by TCRdb to 2018 to 2021). Library construction relied on the immunoSEQ multiplex PCR assay. In its TCRdb copy, this immuneACCESS table keeps in-frame sequences only and misses some clones. Where compared with another copy, unresolved V genes explain less than half of these, and the others have no known cause. Within this sample are about 470,000 clones, with around 79% of them counted one time only. About 12% of the sample rests with the top ten. The sequenced sample consisted of PBMCs. These TCRs come from a woman aged 40-49 years in good health. Some clones in this sample may be carry-over from other donors' samples.

The chain has TRBV6-6 and TRBJ1-5, with D uncertain. The CDR3 extends over 15 amino acids. Trimming removed 6 bases at V and 0 bases at J, with 12 bases between. Per the germline V gene, CDR1 is MNHNY and CDR2 is SVGAGI (reference sequence). Here the CDR3 DNA reads TGTGCCAGCAGCCGTAGTTCTAATAGCAATCAGCCCCAGCATTTT. Translated, it gives CASSRSSNSNQPQHF.

This clone has at least ten counts. CDR3 in DNA: TGTGCCAGCAGCCAAGTTACTAGCGGCTTTGCCTACGAGCAGTACTTC. Protein product: CASSQVTSGFAYEQYF. The rearrangement uses TRBV4-2 and TRBJ2-7; 8 bases align to TRBD2. Germline CDR1 reads LGHNA; CDR2 reads YNFKEQ. CDR3 length equals 16 residues. Unmatched junction bases numbered 7, after V lost 1 base and J lost 2 bases.

V and J are TRBV28 and TRBJ2-7; TRBD1 or TRBD2 may be the D gene (5 bases each). Trimming pared 0 bases from V and 2 bases from J, leaving 11 bases between. The germline V gene encodes CDR1 MDHEN and CDR2 SYDVKM. This CDR3 comprises 15 residues. This chain's CDR3 is CASSLWGRRPYEQYF. The CDR3 coding sequence is TGTGCCAGCAGTTTATGGGGACGGAGACCCTACGAGCAGTACTTC.

V and J are TRBV2 and TRBJ2-5, with D perhaps matching TRBD1 (7 bases). The ends were cut back, 7 bases at V and 5 bases at J, with 14 bases in the middle. The CDR3 spans 13 residues. Germline CDR1 and CDR2: SNHLY and FYNNEI. CDR3 sequence: CASILTGRETQYF. The DNA for the CDR3 is TGTGCCAGCATTCTGACAGGGAGGGAGACCCAGTACTTC.

The CDR3 is CASSFWDRDYNEQYF. The CDR3 bases are TGTGCCAGCAGCTTTTGGGACAGGGACTATAACGAGCAGTACTTC. V usage is TRBV5-6 and J usage is TRBJ2-7; 9 nucleotides match TRBD1. This CDR3 spans 15 amino acids. Per the germline V gene, CDR1 is SGHDT and CDR2 is YYEEEE. Germline trimming cut 2 bases from V and 5 bases from J; bases unmatched to any gene: 8.

The chain uses TRBV18 and TRBJ1-2; possibly TRBD1 for D (5 bases). The germline CDR1 and CDR2 sequences are KGHSH and LQKENI. Trimming cost V 3 bases and J 0 bases, with 11 bases left between them. The CDR3 runs 15 residues. CDR3 residues: CASSPGRRTNYGYTF. Written as DNA, the CDR3 is TGTGCCAGCTCACCGGGACGGCGAACTAACTATGGCTACACCTTC. Drawing the rest from reference TRBV18 and TRBJ1-2, the complete variable domain is NAGVMQNPRHLVRRRGQEARLRCSPMKGHSHVYWYRQLPEEGLKFMVYLQKENIIDESGMPKERFSAEFPKEGPSILRIQQVVRGDSAAYFCASSPGRRTNYGYTFGSGTRLTVV.

The chain joins TRBV11-2 to TRBJ2-4; D assignment may be TRBD1 or TRBD2 (5 bases each). V lost 4 bases and J 3 bases, leaving 13 bases between the germline ends. Per the germline V gene, CDR1 is SGHAT and CDR2 is FQNNGV. CDR3 length: 15 residues. The CDR3 here is CASSSLGRNKNIQYF. For the CDR3, the DNA is TGTGCCAGCAGCTCCCTGGGACGGAACAAAAACATTCAGTACTTC.

The chain links TRBV28 to TRBJ2-7, with D perhaps given as TRBD1 or TRBD2 (7 bases each). V lost 5 bases and J 2 bases, leaving 16 bases between the germline ends. Germline V gene data show CDR1 as MDHEN and CDR2 as SYDVKM. The CDR3 runs 15 residues. The CDR3 DNA sequence: TGTGCCAGCAGTCTAGCGGCAAGGGGGCCCTACGAGCAGTACTTC. Amino acids: CASSLAARGPYEQYF.

The chain employs TRBV2 and TRBJ2-1, with 7 positions matching TRBD2. With 5 bases clipped from V and 0 bases from J, the junction kept 7 bases outside the gene matches. The CDR3 has 16 residues. From germline, CDR1 is SNHLY and CDR2 FYNNEI. CDR3 residues: CASSQTPSGSYNEQFF. DNA of the CDR3: TGTGCCAGCAGTCAGACTCCTAGCGGCTCCTACAATGAGCAGTTCTTC. Complete variable domain (other parts from reference TRBV2 and TRBJ2-1): EPEVTQTPSHQVTQMGQEVILRCVPISNHLYFYWYRQILGQKVEFLVSFYNNEISEKSEIFDDQFSVERPDGSNFTLKIRSTKLEDSAMYFCASSQTPSGSYNEQFFGPGTRLTVL.

The rearrangement links TRBV6-1 to TRBJ2-1; 10 bases line up with TRBD2. Germline CDR1 and CDR2: MNHNS and SASEGT. CDR3 length equals 14 residues. Losses at the gene ends were 7 bases for V and 4 bases for J; bases not matched to a gene: 4. CDR3 sequence (DNA): TGTGCCAGCAAACGGACTAGCGGATACAATGAGCAGTTCTTC. Translated: CASKRTSGYNEQFF.

V gene TRBV7-2 combines with J gene TRBJ2-7; 7 bases agree with TRBD2. Germline CDR1 SGHTA, CDR2 FQGNSA. CDR3 length equals 14 residues. Trimming cost V 1 base and J 3 bases; bases outside gene matches: 3. The CDR3: CASSLGWTSYEQYF. CDR3 bases: TGTGCCAGCAGCTTAGGCTGGACTAGCTACGAGCAGTACTTC.

The V call is TRBV21-1, the J call TRBJ2-7. TRBV21-1 is noted as a pseudogene. This CDR3 is built from 14 residues. Here the CDR3 DNA reads TGTGCCAGCAGCAAAGAGGCCAGCTCCTACGAGCAGTACTTC. This sequence encodes CASSKEASSYEQYF.

This clone was seen a single time. V is TRBV25-1 and J is TRBJ2-1; D uncertain. The V gene lost 7 bases and the J gene lost 5 bases, with 12 bases spanning the gap. This CDR3 is 13 amino acids long. Germline assignment: CDR1 MGHDK and CDR2 SYGVNS. The CDR3 DNA sequence: TGTGCCAGCATGGATGATCTGAACAATGAGCAGTTCTTC. It yields the protein CASMDDLNNEQFF.

This rearrangement joins TRBV11-2 to TRBJ2-5; D is uncertain. V lost 4 bases and J 7 bases, leaving 13 bases between the germline ends. The CDR3 consists of 13 residues. The germline CDR1 and CDR2 sequences are SGHAT and FQNNGV. The CDR3 loop reads CASSSPLSRTQYF. The CDR3 DNA is TGTGCCAGCAGCTCCCCCCTTAGTAGGACCCAGTACTTC.

This chain connects TRBV27 to TRBJ2-1, with 8 bases aligning to TRBD2. V shed 6 bases and J 4 bases; nucleotides not matched to a gene: 5. The CDR3 has 14 amino acids. Germline values: CDR1 MNHEY, CDR2 SMNVEV (reference sequence). The CDR3, as DNA: TGTGCCAGCAGAACTAGCGGAGCATACAATGAGCAGTTCTTC. Translation: CASRTSGAYNEQFF.

The gene calls are TRBV5-1 and TRBJ2-1, with 8 bases that match TRBD2. CDR3 size: 17 residues. Germline V gene sequence: CDR1 SGHRS, CDR2 YFSETQ. V dropped 0 bases and J dropped 8; count of bases not matched to a gene: 13. The CDR3 here is CASSLVWASGSEDEQFF. The DNA for the CDR3 is TGCGCCAGCAGCTTGGTTTGGGCCAGCGGGAGTGAGGATGAGCAGTTCTTC. The whole variable domain, remainder taken from reference TRBV5-1 and TRBJ2-1, is KAGVTQTPRYLIKTRGQQVTLSCSPISGHRSVSWYQQTPGQGLQFLFEYFSETQRNKGNFPGRFSGRQFSNSRSEMNVSTLELGDSALYLCASSLVWASGSEDEQFFGPGTRLTVL.

V is TRBV18 and J is TRBJ2-7, with 14 bases identical to TRBD2. The CDR3 runs to 16 residues. Germline-derived CDR1 and CDR2 are KGHSH and LQKENI. V lost 6 bases, J lost 0 bases, and 4 bases stayed unmatched. CDR3 loop: CASSPGTSGSSYEQYF. The CDR3 nucleotides are TGTGCCAGCTCCCCCGGGACTAGCGGGAGCTCCTACGAGCAGTACTTC.

The chain couples TRBV7-6 to TRBJ2-7; TRBD1 matches 7 bases. The CDR3 sequence is 13 residues long. V lost 1 base, J lost 6 bases, and 3 bases stayed unmatched. From germline, CDR1 is SGHVS and CDR2 FNYEAQ. This chain's CDR3 is CASSLGRQGEQYF. CDR3 sequence (DNA): TGTGCCAGCAGCTTAGGCCGACAGGGCGAGCAGTACTTC.

The chain couples TRBV7-9 to TRBJ1-1; no clear D. The CDR3 is made up of 11 amino acids. Germline CDR1 is SEHNR and CDR2 is FQNEAQ (reference sequence). The V end lost 2 bases, the J end lost 4 bases, and 2 bases lay between the germline ends. The CDR3 nucleotides read TGTGCCAGCAGCTTATCCACTGAAGCTTTCTTT. This encodes CASSLSTEAFF. Looking up the rest from reference TRBV7-9 and TRBJ1-1 gives the full variable domain: DTGVSQNPRHKITKRGQNVTFRCDPISEHNRLYWYRQTLGQGPEFLTYFQNEAQLEKSRLLSDRFSAERPKGSFSTLEIQRTEQGDSAMYLCASSLSTEAFFGQGTRLTVV.

The chain is built from TRBV14 and TRBJ2-1, with D perhaps TRBD1 or TRBD2 (7 bases each). Trimming removed 5 bases at V and 4 bases at J, with 18 bases between. Germline values: CDR1 SGHDN, CDR2 FVKESK. The CDR3 contains 16 residues. CDR3 nucleotides: TGTGCCAGCAGCTCTCGGGGGGACAGATGGTACAATGAGCAGTTCTTC. Translating it yields CASSSRGDRWYNEQFF.

In this sample, this clone turned up a few times. This rearrangement joins TRBV6-1 to TRBJ2-7, with 8 bases lining up with TRBD1. The CDR3 sequence is 15 residues long. Trimming cost V 3 bases and J 3 bases; bases outside gene matches: 7. From germline, CDR1 is MNHNS and CDR2 SASEGT. The CDR3 DNA reads TGTGCCAGCAGTGACTCGACAGGGGTGGGCTACGAGCAGTACTTC. This sequence encodes CASSDSTGVGYEQYF.

The rearrangement links TRBV6-6 to TRBJ2-3, with D perhaps TRBD2 (5 bases). The V gene's germline CDR1 is MNHNY and CDR2 SVGAGI (reference sequence). Between the trimmed V and J ends, which lost 6 bases and 4 bases, there was a span of 20 bases. CDR3 length: 16 residues. CDR3 in DNA: TGTGCCAGCAGCCTCGCCGCCTTCGCGGGTTCAGATACGCAGTATTTT. It translates to CASSLAAFAGSDTQYF.

This clone was recorded a few times. The chain uses TRBV28 and TRBJ2-7; D is unresolved. The CDR3 extends over 14 amino acids. Trimming left V 6 bases short and J 5 bases short, with 17 bases between. The V gene's germline CDR1 is MDHEN and CDR2 SYDVKM. The CDR3 region is CASSTPASVNEQYF. CDR3 nucleotides: TGTGCCAGCAGCACACCAGCAAGTGTGAACGAGCAGTACTTC.